This T cell receptor (beta chain) originates from a study of STAT5B mutations in CD4+ large granular lymphocyte leukemia. Study results and limitations: 8/27 top patient clones versus 2/35 control clones were TRBV06-family. Higher CD4+ than CD8+ T-LGLL clonality might reflect small sample size.

TCRdb's copy holds only in-frame clones and misses some; the assay was immunoSEQ multiplex PCR. The sample lists under 40,000 clones, around 73% occurring once. This CDR3 has 17 residues. Healthy controls were blood donor buffy coats. As to this clone: Its antigen is currently unknown.

The specimen sequenced was CD4+ T cells from blood buffy coats. The V gene is TRBV21-1, the J gene TRBJ1-5. TRBV21-1 is marked as a pseudogene. This receptor was taken from a human donor in good health. As DNA, the CDR3 is TGTGCCAGCAGCAAAAGGGGGGGGGCGCCCGGCAATCAGCCCCAGCATTTT. It encodes CASSKRGGAPGNQPQHF.